Sequencing of this T cell receptor (beta chain) was carried out in a study of metastatic and nonmetastatic thyroid tumors. TCRdb called clones again from the PCR reads with MiXCR. The data contain more than 30,000 clones, approximately 20% of them seen just once; the ten biggest clones take up 22%. The germline V gene encodes CDR1 SGHRS and CDR2 YFSETQ. J lost 5 bases, V lost 0 bases, and 6 bases had no gene match. This CDR3 region has 15 residues. No treatment had been given to any patient before thyroid surgery. This clone was counted at least ten times. Its antigen is undetermined. Study-wide results and caveats: The study reportedly found significantly higher TCR beta diversity in malignant thyroid tumors than benign nodules, in blood and tumor.

Sequenced material: blood. The clonotype originates from a female donor with papillary thyroid cancer or a benign thyroid nodule (not recorded which). Some clones in this sample may be carry-over from other donors' samples. The chain joins TRBV5-1 to TRBJ1-1; 8 bases match TRBD1. CDR3 protein: CASSLVQGAGTEAFF. The CDR3 DNA follows: TGCGCCAGCAGCTTGGTTCAGGGGGCCGGAACTGAAGCTTTCTTT.